A single T cell receptor (beta chain) is shown here with its context. Its antigen is as yet unknown. Trimming cost V 8 bases and J 0 bases, with 13 bases left between them. CDR1 and CDR2 (germline): MGHRA, YSYEKL. The length of the CDR3 is 15 residues. The treatment: oral pan-JAK inhibitor, 5-10 mg twice daily. This sample is drawn from a study of CD8+ T cells in alopecia areata. Study overall: Tofacitinib dosing lasted 6 to 18 months, which was then followed by 6 months off drug.

Overall study results and limits: Scalp clonality and expanded CD8+ clones among the top 100 were significantly decreased by tofacitinib.

Following RNA extraction, reverse transcription yielded cDNA that acted as the sequencing template. Here immunoSEQ multiplex PCR was the method, and the copy in TCRdb shows in-frame clones only, minus some. Of about 110,000 clones detected, around 84% appear once; the ten largest clones hold over 20%. This sample comprised CD8+ T cells sorted from blood, obtained at week 24, from a patient treated with tofacitinib. The receptor's source is a human donor with alopecia areata. This rearrangement joins TRBV4-1 to TRBJ2-2; perhaps TRBD1 as D (6 bases). This chain's CDR3 is CASGNTGTNTGELFF. CDR3 bases: TGCGCCAGCGGAAATACAGGGACGAACACCGGGGAGCTGTTTTTT.